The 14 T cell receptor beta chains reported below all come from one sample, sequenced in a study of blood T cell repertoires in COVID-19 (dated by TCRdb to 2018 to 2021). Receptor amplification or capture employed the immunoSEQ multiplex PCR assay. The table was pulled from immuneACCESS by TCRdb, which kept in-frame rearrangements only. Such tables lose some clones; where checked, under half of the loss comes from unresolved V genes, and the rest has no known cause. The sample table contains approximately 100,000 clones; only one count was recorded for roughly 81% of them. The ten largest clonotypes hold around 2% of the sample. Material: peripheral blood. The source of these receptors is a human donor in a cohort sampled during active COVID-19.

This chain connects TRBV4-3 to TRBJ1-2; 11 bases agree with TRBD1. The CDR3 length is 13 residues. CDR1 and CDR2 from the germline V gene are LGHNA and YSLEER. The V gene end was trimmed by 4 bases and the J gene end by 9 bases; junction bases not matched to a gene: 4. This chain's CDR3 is CASSLGQGESYTF. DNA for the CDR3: TGCGCCAGCAGCCTGGGACAGGGGGAGAGCTACACCTTC.

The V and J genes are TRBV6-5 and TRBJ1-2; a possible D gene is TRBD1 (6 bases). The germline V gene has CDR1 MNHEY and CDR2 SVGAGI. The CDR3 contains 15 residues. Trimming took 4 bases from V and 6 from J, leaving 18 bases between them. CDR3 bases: TGTGCCAGCAGTTCTGGCAGGGGATCCCTACATGGCTACACCTTC. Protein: CASSSGRGSLHGYTF.

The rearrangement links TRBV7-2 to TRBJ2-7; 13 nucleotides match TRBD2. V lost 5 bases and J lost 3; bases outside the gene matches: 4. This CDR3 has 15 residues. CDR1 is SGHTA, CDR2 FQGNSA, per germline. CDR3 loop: CASSALAGGHYEQYF. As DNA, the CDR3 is TGTGCCAGCAGCGCACTAGCGGGAGGGCACTACGAGCAGTACTTC.

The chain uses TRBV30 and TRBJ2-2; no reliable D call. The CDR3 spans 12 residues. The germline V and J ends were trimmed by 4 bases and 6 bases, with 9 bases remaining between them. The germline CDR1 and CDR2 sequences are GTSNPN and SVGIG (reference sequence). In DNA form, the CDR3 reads TGTGCCTGGAACCCTTCGGCCGGGGAGCTGTTTTTT. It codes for CAWNPSAGELFF.

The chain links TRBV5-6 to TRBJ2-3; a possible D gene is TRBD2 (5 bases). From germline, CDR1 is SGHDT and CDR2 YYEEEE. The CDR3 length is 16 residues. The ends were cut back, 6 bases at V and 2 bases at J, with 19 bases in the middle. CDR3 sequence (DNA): TGTGCCAGCAACGCAGTGTCGGACTCCTCCACAGATACGCAGTATTTT. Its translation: CASNAVSDSSTDTQYF.

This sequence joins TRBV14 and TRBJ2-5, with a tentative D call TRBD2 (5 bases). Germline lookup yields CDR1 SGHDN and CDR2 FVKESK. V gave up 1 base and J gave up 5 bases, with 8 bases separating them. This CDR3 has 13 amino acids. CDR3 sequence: CASSQGEKETQYF. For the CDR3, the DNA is TGTGCCAGCAGCCAAGGGGAGAAGGAGACCCAGTACTTC.

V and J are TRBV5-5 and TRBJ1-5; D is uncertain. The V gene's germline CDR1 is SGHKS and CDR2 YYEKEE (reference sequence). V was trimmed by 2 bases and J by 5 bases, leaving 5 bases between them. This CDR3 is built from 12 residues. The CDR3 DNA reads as TGTGCCAGCAGCTTCCTCGATCAGCCCCAGCATTTT. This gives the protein CASSFLDQPQHF.

In DNA, the CDR3 is TGTGCCAGCAGCTTAATTAGCGGCACTGAAGCTTTCTTT. Translating gives CASSLISGTEAFF. V gene TRBV7-9 combines with J gene TRBJ1-1, with no clear D. CDR3 length: 13 amino acids. Germline V gene sequence: CDR1 SEHNR, CDR2 FQNEAQ (reference sequence). Deletions cut 2 bases from V and 4 bases from J, with 8 bases between.

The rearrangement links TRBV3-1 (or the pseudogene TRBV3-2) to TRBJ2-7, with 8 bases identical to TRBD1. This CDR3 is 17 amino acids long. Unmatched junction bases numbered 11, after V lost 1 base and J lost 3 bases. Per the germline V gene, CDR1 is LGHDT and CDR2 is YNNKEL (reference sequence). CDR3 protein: CASSQGGLGQGLYEQYF. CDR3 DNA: TGTGCCAGCAGCCAAGGTGGATTAGGACAGGGCCTCTACGAGCAGTACTTC.

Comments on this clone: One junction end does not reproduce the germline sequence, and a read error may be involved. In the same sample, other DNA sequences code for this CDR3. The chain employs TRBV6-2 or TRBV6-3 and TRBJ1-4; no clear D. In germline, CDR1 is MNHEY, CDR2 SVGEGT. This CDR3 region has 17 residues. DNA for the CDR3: TGCGCCAGCAGTCCAGCCGGAACAGTTCCAACTAATGAAAAACTGTTTTTT. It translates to CASSPAGTVPTNEKLFF.

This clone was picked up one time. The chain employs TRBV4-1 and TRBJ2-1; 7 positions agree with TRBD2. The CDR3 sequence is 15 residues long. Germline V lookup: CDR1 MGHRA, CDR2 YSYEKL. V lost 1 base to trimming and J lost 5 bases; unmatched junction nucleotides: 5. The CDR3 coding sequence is TGCGCCAGCAGCCAAGTTCCTAGCGGTGACAATGAGCAGTTCTTC. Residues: CASSQVPSGDNEQFF.

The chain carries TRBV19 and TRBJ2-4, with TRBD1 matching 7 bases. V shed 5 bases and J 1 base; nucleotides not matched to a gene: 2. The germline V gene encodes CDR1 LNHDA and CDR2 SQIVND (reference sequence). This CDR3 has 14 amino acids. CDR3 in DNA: TGTGCCAGTAGTCAACAGGGGGCCAAAAACATTCAGTACTTC. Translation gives CASSQQGAKNIQYF.

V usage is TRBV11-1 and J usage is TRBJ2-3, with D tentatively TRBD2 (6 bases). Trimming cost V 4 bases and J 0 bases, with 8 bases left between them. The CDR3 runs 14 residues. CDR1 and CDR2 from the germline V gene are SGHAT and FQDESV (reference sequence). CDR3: CASSSTRSTDTQYF. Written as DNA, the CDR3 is TGTGCCAGCAGCTCGACTAGGAGCACAGATACGCAGTATTTT.

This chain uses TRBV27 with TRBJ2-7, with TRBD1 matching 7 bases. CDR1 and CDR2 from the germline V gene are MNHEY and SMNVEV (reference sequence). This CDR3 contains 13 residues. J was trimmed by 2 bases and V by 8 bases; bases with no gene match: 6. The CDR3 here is CASGSDRAYEQYF. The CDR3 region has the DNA TGTGCCAGCGGATCTGACAGGGCCTACGAGCAGTACTTC.